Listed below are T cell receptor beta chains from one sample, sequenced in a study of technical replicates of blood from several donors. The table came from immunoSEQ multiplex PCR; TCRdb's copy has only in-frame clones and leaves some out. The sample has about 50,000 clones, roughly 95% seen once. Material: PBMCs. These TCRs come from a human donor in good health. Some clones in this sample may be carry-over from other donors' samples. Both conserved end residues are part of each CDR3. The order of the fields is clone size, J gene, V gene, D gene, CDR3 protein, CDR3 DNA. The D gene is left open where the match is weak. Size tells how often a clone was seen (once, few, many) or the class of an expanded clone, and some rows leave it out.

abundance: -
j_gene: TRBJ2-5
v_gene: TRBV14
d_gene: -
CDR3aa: CASSQERKTQYF
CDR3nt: TGTGCCAGCAGCCAAGAGCGGAAGACCCAGTACTTC

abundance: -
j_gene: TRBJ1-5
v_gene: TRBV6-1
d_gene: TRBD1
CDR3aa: CASSVWTGVDSNQPQHF
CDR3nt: TGTGCCAGCAGTGTCTGGACAGGGGTCGATAGCAATCAGCCCCAGCATTTT

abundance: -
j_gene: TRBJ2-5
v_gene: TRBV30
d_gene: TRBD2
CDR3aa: CAWSPSGTHGETQYF
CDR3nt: TGTGCCTGGAGCCCGAGCGGGACCCACGGGGAGACCCAGTACTTC

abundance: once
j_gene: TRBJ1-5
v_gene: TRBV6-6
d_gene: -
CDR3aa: CASTLEGQPQHF
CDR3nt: TGTGCCAGCACTTTAGAGGGTCAGCCCCAGCATTTT

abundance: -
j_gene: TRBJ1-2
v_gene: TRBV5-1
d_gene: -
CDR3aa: CASSPGGGGSYGYTF
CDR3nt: TGCGCCAGCAGCCCTGGTGGGGGGGGCTCCTATGGCTACACCTTC

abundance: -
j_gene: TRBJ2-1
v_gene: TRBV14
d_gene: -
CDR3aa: CASSQEGLAYNYNEQFF
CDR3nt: TGTGCCAGCAGCCAAGAGGGGCTAGCGTATAATTACAATGAGCAGTTCTTC

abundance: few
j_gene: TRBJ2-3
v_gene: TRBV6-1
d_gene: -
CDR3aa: CASRGFPLYTQYF
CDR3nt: TGTGCCAGCCGGGGTTTCCCTCTTTATACGCAGTATTTT

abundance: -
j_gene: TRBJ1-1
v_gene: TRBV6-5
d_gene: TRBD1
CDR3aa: CASRLRGPGAEAFF
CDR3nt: TGTGCCAGCAGACTCAGGGGGCCGGGTGCTGAAGCTTTCTTT

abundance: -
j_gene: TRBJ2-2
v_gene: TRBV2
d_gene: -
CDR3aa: CASSDVGSLGRGTGELFF
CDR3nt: TGTGCCAGCAGTGACGTGGGTTCCCTCGGCAGGGGCACCGGGGAGCTGTTTTTT

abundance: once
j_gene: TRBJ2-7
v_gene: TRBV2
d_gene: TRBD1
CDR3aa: CASQGPDRGAGGGYEQYF
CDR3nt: TGTGCCTCCCAAGGGCCTGACAGGGGAGCGGGTGGGGGCTACGAGCAGTACTTC

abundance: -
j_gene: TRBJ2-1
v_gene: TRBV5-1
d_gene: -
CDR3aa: CASNPDRNEQFF
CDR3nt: TGCGCCAGCAACCCCGACAGAAATGAGCAGTTCTTC

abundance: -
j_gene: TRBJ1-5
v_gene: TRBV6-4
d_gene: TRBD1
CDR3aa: CASSFPPGQGQPQHF
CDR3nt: TGTGCCAGCAGTTTCCCACCGGGACAGGGTCAGCCCCAGCATTTT

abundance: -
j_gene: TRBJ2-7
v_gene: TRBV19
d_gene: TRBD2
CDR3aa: CASSLGGEQYF
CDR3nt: TGTGCCAGTAGTCTGGGAGGGGAGCAGTACTTC

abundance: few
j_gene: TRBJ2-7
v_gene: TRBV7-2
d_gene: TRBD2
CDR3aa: CASSGTSGSYEQYF
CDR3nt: TGTGCCAGCAGCGGAACTAGCGGCTCCTACGAGCAGTACTTC

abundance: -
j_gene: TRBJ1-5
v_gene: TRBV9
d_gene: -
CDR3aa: CASTLRQEISNQPQHF
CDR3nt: TGTGCCAGCACCTTAAGACAGGAGATTAGCAATCAGCCCCAGCATTTT

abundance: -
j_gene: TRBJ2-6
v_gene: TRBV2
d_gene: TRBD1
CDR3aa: CASRRMTGGGGANVLTF
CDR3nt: TGTGCCAGCAGGAGGATGACAGGGGGAGGTGGGGCCAACGTCCTGACTTTC

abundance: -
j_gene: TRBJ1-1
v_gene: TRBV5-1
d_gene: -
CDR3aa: CASSLATVNTEAFF
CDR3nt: TGCGCCAGCAGCTTGGCCACGGTGAACACTGAAGCTTTCTTT

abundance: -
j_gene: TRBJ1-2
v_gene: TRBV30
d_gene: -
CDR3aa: CAWSDGGTGYTF
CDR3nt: TGTGCCTGGAGTGATGGCGGCACCGGCTACACCTTC

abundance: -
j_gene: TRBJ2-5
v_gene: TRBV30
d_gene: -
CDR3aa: CAWSVRWIAEETQYF
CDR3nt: TGTGCCTGGAGTGTAAGATGGATCGCGGAAGAGACCCAGTACTTC

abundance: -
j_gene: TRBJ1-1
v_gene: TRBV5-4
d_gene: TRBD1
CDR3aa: CASSPGQRGNTEAFF
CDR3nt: TGTGCCAGCAGCCCGGGACAGAGGGGGAACACTGAAGCTTTCTTT

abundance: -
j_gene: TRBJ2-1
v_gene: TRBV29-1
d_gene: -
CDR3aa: CSGRLNNEQFF
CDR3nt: TGCAGCGGCAGACTTAACAATGAGCAGTTCTTC

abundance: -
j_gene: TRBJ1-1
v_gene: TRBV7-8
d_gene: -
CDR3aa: CASSLFDIPTEAFF
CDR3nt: TGTGCCAGCAGTTTATTCGACATCCCCACTGAAGCTTTCTTT

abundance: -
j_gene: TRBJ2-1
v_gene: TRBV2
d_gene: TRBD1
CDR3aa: CASSTGQWSYNEQFF
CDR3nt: TGTGCCAGCAGTACGGGACAGTGGTCCTACAATGAGCAGTTCTTC

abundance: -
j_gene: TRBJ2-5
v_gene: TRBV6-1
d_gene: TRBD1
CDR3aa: CASLSGGRETQYF
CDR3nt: TGTGCCAGCCTGTCAGGGGGCAGGGAGACCCAGTACTTC

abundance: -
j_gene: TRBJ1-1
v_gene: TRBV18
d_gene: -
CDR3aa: CASSPTGLNTEAFF
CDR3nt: TGTGCCAGCTCACCAACAGGGCTGAACACTGAAGCTTTCTTT

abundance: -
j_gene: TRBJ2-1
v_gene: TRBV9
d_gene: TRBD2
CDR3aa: CASRRLAGVGEEQFF
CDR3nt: TGTGCCAGCCGGAGACTAGCGGGAGTTGGAGAGGAGCAGTTCTTC

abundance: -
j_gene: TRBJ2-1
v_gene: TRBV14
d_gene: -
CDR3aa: CASSQYGGYNEQFF
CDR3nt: TGTGCCAGCAGCCAATATGGCGGGTACAATGAGCAGTTCTTC

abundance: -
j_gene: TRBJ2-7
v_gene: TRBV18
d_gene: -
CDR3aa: CASSPTEREQYF
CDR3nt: TGTGCCAGCTCACCAACGGAGCGCGAGCAGTACTTC